This T cell receptor (beta chain) was observed in a study of shared clonotypes between healthy human individuals. Clones were sequenced by immunoSEQ multiplex PCR, and TCRdb holds only the in-frame ones, with some missing. Counted here are 2,100,000 or so clones, 90% to 97% occurring once; the ten biggest clones make up 0.1% to 0.15%. Unmatched junction bases numbered 5, after V lost 1 base and J lost 11 bases. The germline gives CDR1 SGHTA, CDR2 FQGNSA. This CDR3 comprises 14 residues. The sequencing input was naive CD4+ T cells sorted from blood. Noted subset: CD45RA+ positively selected. This TCR came from a man between 18 and 29 years old in good health. This sequence joins TRBV7-2 and TRBJ2-2; TRBD2 aligns across 9 bases. The CDR3 protein is CASSLVGSGGELFF. The CDR3 DNA reads as TGTGCCAGCAGCTTAGTTGGTAGCGGGGGCGAGCTGTTTTTT.